The 11 T cell receptor beta chains listed next were all sequenced from one sample in a study of T-cell reconstitution after alpha-beta-depleted transplantation in children. Unique molecular identifiers were used to barcode this TCRbeta library. Each CDR3 protein is one row after TCRdb ran MiXCR on the PCR reads. The repertoire consists of approximately 520,000 distinct CDR3 sequences, with 30% to 35% occurring once and the leading ten covering approximately 2.3%. Material: PBMCs from the stem cell graft donor, obtained from the stem cell graft. The receptor set was obtained from a human donor who donated a stem cell graft to a child with aplastic anemia.

This sequence joins TRBV5-1 and TRBJ2-1; 8 nucleotides line up with TRBD2. Germline V lookup: CDR1 SGHRS, CDR2 YFSETQ. The CDR3 extends over 14 amino acids. J gave up 8 bases and V 3 bases, and 7 bases lay outside the gene matches. The CDR3 loop is CASSSRTSSDEQFF. CDR3 nucleotide sequence: TGCGCCAGCAGCTCTAGGACTAGCAGCGATGAGCAGTTCTTC.

This chain links TRBV7-2 with TRBJ2-1, with TRBD2 identical over 8 bases. The germline V gene encodes CDR1 SGHTA and CDR2 FQGNSA. The CDR3 consists of 13 residues. With 4 bases clipped from V and 9 bases from J, the junction kept 5 bases outside the gene matches. CDR3 amino acids: CASSSGTRTEQFF. In DNA, the CDR3 is TGTGCCAGCAGCTCCGGGACTAGAACTGAGCAGTTCTTC.

The table lists this clonotype with a few counts. The chain is built from TRBV20-1 and TRBJ1-5; no clear D gene. The CDR3 extends over 16 amino acids. The germline gives CDR1 DFQATT, CDR2 SNEGSKA (reference sequence). V was clipped by 0 bases and J by 5 bases, with 17 bases between them. This CDR3 reads CSARDQAPWRDQPQHF. The DNA for the CDR3 is TGCAGTGCTAGAGATCAGGCTCCCTGGAGGGATCAGCCCCAGCATTTT.

This rearrangement joins TRBV6-5 to TRBJ2-1, with D possibly TRBD2 on 5 matching bases. The CDR3 runs to 12 residues. Trimming removed 8 bases from V and 9 bases from J, with 14 bases in between. The germline V gene encodes CDR1 MNHEY and CDR2 SVGAGI. In nucleotides, the CDR3 is TGTGCCAGCCGCCAGGCGGCGGGTGAGCAGTTCTTC. Amino acid sequence: CASRQAAGEQFF.

J is TRBJ1-1 and V is TRBV6-1; D call uncertain. This CDR3 is 10 amino acids long. Trimming stripped 2 bases from V and 8 bases from J, with 3 bases between. CDR1 is MNHNS and CDR2 is SASEGT in the germline V gene. CDR3 DNA: TGTGCCAGCAGTGAAAGGGAAGCTTTCTTT. Translating gives CASSEREAFF.

This rearrangement joins TRBV4-3 to TRBJ1-5; no definite D call. The length of the CDR3 is 15 residues. Deletions cut 0 bases from V and 4 bases from J, with 10 bases between. In germline, CDR1 is LGHNA, CDR2 YSLEER. The CDR3 region has the DNA TGCGCCAGCAGCCAAGATGGTATAAGGAATCAGCCCCAGCATTTT. Translated: CASSQDGIRNQPQHF.

The chain is built from TRBV6-5 and TRBJ1-2; D ambiguous. V was cut by 0 bases and J by 3 bases, with 14 bases left in between. From germline, CDR1 is MNHEY and CDR2 SVGAGI. This CDR3 spans 16 amino acids. The DNA for the CDR3 is TGTGCCAGCAGTTACTCGAGTGGGCGAACTTACTATGGCTACACCTTC. The encoded protein is CASSYSSGRTYYGYTF.

This clonotype has a handful of counts. The V call is TRBV7-8, the J call TRBJ1-5; TRBD1 is a possible D gene (5 bases). The CDR3 runs 16 residues. Germline CDR1 SGHVS, CDR2 FQNEAQ. Deletions cut 0 bases from V and 1 base from J, with 10 bases between. The CDR3 nucleotides read TGTGCCAGCAGCTTAGCAGGAGGGGACAGCAATCAGCCCCAGCATTTT. It is translated as CASSLAGGDSNQPQHF.

This rearrangement joins TRBV20-1 to TRBJ2-1, with 9 nucleotides matching TRBD2. From germline, CDR1 is DFQATT and CDR2 SNEGSKA (reference sequence). There are 16 residues in the CDR3. The ends lost 3 bases at V and 4 bases at J; junction bases unmatched: 10. For the CDR3, the DNA is TGCAGTGCTAGGGCAGGGAGCGGGAGGTCTTACAATGAGCAGTTCTTC. As protein: CSARAGSGRSYNEQFF.

The genes are TRBV12-3 or TRBV12-4 and TRBJ1-4, with D tentatively TRBD1 (5 bases). The CDR3 loop spans 13 amino acids. The ends were cut back, 3 bases at V and 8 bases at J, with 10 bases in the middle. The CDR3 region has the DNA TGTGCCAGCAGTTTCGTCCGGGGCGAAAAACTGTTTTTT. Translated: CASSFVRGEKLFF.

The V call is TRBV29-1, the J call TRBJ2-3, with a tentative D call TRBD2 (7 bases). Trimming removed 1 base at V and 3 bases at J, with 17 bases between. Germline V lookup: CDR1 SQVTM, CDR2 ANQGSEA. This CDR3 has 16 residues. The CDR3 loop is CSVEGGGGRGTDTQYF. The CDR3 DNA is TGCAGCGTTGAAGGGGGAGGGGGAAGGGGGACAGATACGCAGTATTTT.